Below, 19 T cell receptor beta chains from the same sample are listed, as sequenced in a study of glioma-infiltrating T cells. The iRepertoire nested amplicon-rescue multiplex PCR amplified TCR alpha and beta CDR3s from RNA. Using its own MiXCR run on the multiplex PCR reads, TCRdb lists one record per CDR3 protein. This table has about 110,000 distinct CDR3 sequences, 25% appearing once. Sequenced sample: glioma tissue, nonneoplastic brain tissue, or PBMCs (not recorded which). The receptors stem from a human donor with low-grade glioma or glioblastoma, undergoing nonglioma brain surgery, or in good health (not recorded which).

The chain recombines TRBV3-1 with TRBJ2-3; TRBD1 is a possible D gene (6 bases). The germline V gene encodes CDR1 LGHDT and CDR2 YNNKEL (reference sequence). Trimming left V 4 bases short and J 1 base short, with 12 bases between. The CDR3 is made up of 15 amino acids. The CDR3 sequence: CASSPRGHGTDTQYF. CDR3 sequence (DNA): TGTGCCAGCAGCCCCAGGGGTCACGGCACAGATACGCAGTATTTT.

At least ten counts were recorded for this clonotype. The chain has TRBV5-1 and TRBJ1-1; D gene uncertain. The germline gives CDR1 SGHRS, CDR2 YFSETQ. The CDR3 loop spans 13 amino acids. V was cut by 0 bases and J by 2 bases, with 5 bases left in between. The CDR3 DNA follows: TGCGCCAGCAGCTTGGAATCTAACACTGAAGCTTTCTTT. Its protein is CASSLESNTEAFF.

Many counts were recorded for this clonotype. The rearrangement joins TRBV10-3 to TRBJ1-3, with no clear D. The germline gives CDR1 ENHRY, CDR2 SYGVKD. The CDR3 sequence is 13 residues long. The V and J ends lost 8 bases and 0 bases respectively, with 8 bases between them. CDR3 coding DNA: TGTGCCATCCAACAGAACTCTGGAAACACCATATATTTT. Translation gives CAIQQNSGNTIYF.

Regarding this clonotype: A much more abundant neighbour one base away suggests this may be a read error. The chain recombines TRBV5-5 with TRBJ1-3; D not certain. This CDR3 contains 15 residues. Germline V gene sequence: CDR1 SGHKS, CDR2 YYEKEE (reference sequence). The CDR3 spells CASSLGRISGSTIYF. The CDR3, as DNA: TGTGCCAGCAGCTTGGGACGGATCTCTGGAAGCACCATATATTTT.

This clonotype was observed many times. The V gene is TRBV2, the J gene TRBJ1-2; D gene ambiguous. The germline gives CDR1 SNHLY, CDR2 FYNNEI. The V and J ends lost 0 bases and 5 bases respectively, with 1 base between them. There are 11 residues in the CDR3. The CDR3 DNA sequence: TGTGCCAGCAGTGAAGCTTATGGCTACACCTTC. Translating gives CASSEAYGYTF.

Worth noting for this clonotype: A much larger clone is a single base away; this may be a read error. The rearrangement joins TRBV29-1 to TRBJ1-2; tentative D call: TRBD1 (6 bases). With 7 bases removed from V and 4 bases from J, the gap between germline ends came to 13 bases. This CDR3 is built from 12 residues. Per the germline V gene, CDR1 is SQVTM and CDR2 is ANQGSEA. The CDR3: CSGGGLTYGYTF. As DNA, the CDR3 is TGCAGCGGGGGGGGGCTAACCTATGGCTACACCTTC.

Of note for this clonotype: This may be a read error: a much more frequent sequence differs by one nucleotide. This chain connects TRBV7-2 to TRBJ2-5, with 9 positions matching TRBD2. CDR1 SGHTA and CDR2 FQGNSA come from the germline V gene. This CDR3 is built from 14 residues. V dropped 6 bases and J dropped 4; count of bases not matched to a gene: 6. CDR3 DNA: TGTGCCAGCAGACATAGCGGGAGACGAGAGACCCAGTACTTC. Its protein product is CASRHSGRRETQYF.

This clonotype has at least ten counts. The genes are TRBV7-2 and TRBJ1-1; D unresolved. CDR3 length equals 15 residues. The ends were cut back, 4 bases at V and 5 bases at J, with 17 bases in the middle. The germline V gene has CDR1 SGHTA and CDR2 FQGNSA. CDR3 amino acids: CASSSRPRLRTEAFF. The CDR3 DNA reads TGTGCCAGCAGCTCTAGACCGAGACTGAGGACTGAAGCTTTCTTT. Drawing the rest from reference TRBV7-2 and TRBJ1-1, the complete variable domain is GAGVSQSPSNKVTEKGKDVELRCDPISGHTALYWYRQSLGQGLEFLIYFQGNSAPDKSGLPSDRFSAERTGGSVSTLTIQRTQQEDSAVYLCASSSRPRLRTEAFFGQGTRLTVV.

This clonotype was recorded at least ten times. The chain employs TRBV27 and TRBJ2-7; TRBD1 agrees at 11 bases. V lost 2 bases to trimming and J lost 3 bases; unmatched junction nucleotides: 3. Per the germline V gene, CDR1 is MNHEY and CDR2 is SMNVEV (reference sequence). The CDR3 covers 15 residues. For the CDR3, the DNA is TGTGCCAGCAGTTTAGGACAGGGGGCATTCTACGAGCAGTACTTC. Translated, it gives CASSLGQGAFYEQYF.

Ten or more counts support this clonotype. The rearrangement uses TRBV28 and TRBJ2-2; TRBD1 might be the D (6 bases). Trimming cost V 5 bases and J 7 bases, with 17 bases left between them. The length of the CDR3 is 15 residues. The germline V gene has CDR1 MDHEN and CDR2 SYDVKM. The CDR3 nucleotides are TGTGCCAGCAGTGCAGGGGAGTTTCATATCGGGGAGCTGTTTTTT. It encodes CASSAGEFHIGELFF.

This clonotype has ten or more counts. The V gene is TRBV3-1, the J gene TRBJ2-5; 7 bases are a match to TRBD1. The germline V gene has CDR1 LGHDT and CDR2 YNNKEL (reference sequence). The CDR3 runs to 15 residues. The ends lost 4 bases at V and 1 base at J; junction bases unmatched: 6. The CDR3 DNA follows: TGTGCCAGCAGCCTTCTTAGGACAGGCCAAGAGACCCAGTACTTC. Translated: CASSLLRTGQETQYF.

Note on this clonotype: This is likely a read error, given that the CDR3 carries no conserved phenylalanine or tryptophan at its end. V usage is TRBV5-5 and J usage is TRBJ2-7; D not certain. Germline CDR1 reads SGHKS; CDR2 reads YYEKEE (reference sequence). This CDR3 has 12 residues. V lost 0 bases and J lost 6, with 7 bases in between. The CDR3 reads CASSLDIREQYL. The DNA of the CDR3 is TGTGCCAGCAGCTTGGATATACGCGAGCAGTACCTC.

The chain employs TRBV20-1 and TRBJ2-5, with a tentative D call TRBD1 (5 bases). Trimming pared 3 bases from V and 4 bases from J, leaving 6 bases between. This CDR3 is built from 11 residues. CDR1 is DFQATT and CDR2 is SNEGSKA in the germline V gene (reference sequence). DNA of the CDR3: TGCAGTGCTAGGACAGCAGAGACCCAGTACTTC. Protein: CSARTAETQYF.

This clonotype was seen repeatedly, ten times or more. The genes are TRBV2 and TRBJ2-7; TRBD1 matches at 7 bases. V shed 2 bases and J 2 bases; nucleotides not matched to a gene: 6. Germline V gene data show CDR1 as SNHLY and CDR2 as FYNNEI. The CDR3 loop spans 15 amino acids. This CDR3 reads CASSETTGTPYEQYF. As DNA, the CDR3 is TGTGCCAGCAGTGAAACGACAGGGACCCCCTACGAGCAGTACTTC.

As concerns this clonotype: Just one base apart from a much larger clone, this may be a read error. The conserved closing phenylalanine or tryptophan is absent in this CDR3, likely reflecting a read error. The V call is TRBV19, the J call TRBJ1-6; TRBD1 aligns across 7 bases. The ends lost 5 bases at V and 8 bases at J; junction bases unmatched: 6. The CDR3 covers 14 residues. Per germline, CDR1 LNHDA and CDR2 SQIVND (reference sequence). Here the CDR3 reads CASSWEGADSPLHS. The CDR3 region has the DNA TGTGCCAGTAGTTGGGAGGGGGCCGATTCACCCCTCCACTCT.

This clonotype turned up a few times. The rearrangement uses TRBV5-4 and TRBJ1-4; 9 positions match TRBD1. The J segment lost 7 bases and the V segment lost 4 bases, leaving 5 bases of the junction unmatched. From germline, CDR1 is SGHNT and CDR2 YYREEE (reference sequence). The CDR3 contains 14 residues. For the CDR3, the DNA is TGTGCCAGCAGCGGGGACAGGGCGGGTGAAAAACTGTTTTTT. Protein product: CASSGDRAGEKLFF.

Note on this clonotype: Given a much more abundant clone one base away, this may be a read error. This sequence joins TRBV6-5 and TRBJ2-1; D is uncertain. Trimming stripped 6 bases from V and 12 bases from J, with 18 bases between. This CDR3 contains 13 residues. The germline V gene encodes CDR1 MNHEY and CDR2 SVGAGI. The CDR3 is CASSQVIWGGQFF. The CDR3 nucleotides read TGTGCCAGCAGCCAAGTTATTTGGGGTGGGCAGTTCTTC.

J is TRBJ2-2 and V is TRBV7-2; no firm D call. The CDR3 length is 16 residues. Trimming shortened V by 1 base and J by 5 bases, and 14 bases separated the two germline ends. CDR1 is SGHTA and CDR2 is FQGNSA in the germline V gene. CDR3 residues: CASSLVAVGRTGELFF. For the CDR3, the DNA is TGTGCCAGCAGCTTAGTCGCAGTGGGTAGGACCGGGGAGCTGTTTTTT.

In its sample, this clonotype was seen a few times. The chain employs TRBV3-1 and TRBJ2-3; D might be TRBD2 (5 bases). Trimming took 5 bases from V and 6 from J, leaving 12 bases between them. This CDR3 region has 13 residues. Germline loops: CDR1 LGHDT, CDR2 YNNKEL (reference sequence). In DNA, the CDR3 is TGTGCCAGCAGCTTCCGACTATCGGATACGCAGTATTTT. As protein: CASSFRLSDTQYF.